Below, 25 T cell receptor beta chains from the same sample are listed, as sequenced in a study of cytomegalovirus exposure and HLA in healthy donors. In the PCR, 60 Vbeta and 13 Jbeta primers were used. TCRdb's copy holds only in-frame clones and misses some; the assay was immunoSEQ multiplex PCR. The sample holds approximately 30,000 clones. The sample consisted of PBMCs. These receptors all stem from a woman aged 40 to 50 in good health and CMV-seropositive.

This chain connects TRBV29-1 to TRBJ2-1, with TRBD2 matching 7 bases. The CDR3 has 14 amino acids. V gave up 5 bases and J gave up 9 bases; unmatched junction bases: 13. Looked up from germline, CDR1 is SQVTM and CDR2 is ANQGSEA. The CDR3 sequence: CSVRWREYLGEQFF. The CDR3 DNA reads TGCAGCGTTAGATGGCGGGAGTACTTAGGTGAGCAGTTCTTC.

The V and J genes are TRBV6-5 and TRBJ2-7; no definite D call. Germline V gene lookup returns CDR1 MNHEY and CDR2 SVGAGI. Trimming took off 4 bases at V and 0 bases at J, with 10 bases between the two ends. This CDR3 is built from 14 residues. The CDR3, as DNA: TGTGCCAGCAGTTCCCCCGCTAGCTCCTACGAGCAGTACTTC. Translating it yields CASSSPASSYEQYF.

J is TRBJ2-1 and V is TRBV9, with D possibly TRBD1 on 5 matching bases. CDR1 and CDR2 (germline): SGDLS, YYNGEE. V was trimmed by 6 bases and J by 0 bases, leaving 10 bases between them. The CDR3 runs to 14 residues. The CDR3, as DNA: TGTGCCAGCAATTGGGGCGGCTCCTACAATGAGCAGTTCTTC. This codes for CASNWGGSYNEQFF.

This chain links TRBV5-6 with TRBJ1-2; the D is unclear. The CDR3 is 13 amino acids. Germline CDR1 reads SGHDT; CDR2 reads YYEEEE. Trimming stripped 4 bases from V and 8 bases from J, with 15 bases between. The CDR3 coding sequence is TGTGCCAGCAGCGATGAGGGTAGTGGCGGCTACACCTTC. It codes for CASSDEGSGGYTF.

CDR3 residues: CASSGQGEKLFF. The CDR3 coding sequence is TGTGCCAGCAGCGGGCAGGGTGAAAAACTGTTTTTT. The V and J genes are TRBV2 and TRBJ1-4; a possible D gene is TRBD1 (5 bases). Trimming left V 6 bases short and J 7 bases short, with 9 bases between. Germline V gene data show CDR1 as SNHLY and CDR2 as FYNNEI. The CDR3 covers 12 residues.

V is TRBV10-3 and J is TRBJ2-1, with a tentative D call TRBD1 (6 bases). Germline values: CDR1 ENHRY, CDR2 SYGVKD. V was clipped by 7 bases and J by 10 bases, with 20 bases between them. This CDR3 contains 14 residues. The CDR3 region is CAINSGTRIREQFF. The DNA for the CDR3 is TGTGCCATCAATTCCGGGACACGGATTCGGGAGCAGTTCTTC.

This chain uses TRBV2 with TRBJ1-1, with D perhaps TRBD1 (5 bases). Germline values: CDR1 SNHLY, CDR2 FYNNEI. V was pared by 1 base and J by 0 bases, with 9 bases between. The CDR3 extends over 15 amino acids. The CDR3 loop is CASSEGTIMNTEAFF. The CDR3 region has the DNA TGTGCCAGCAGTGAAGGGACAATCATGAACACTGAAGCTTTCTTT.

The chain employs TRBV7-2 and TRBJ1-5; tentative D call: TRBD1 (6 bases). The germline V and J ends were trimmed by 5 bases and 7 bases, with 12 bases remaining between them. CDR3 length: 13 amino acids. Germline values: CDR1 SGHTA, CDR2 FQGNSA. The CDR3 DNA follows: TGTGCCAGCAGCCAGGACAGCGTACAGCCCCAGCATTTT. This sequence encodes CASSQDSVQPQHF.

CDR3 coding DNA: TGCGCCAGCAGCTTTGGACAGTCCTACTACGAGCAGTACTTC. It codes for CASSFGQSYYEQYF. The chain has TRBV5-1 and TRBJ2-7; perhaps TRBD1 as D (6 bases). CDR3 size: 14 residues. The V end lost 2 bases, the J end lost 3 bases, and 12 bases lay between the germline ends. Germline V gene data show CDR1 as SGHRS and CDR2 as YFSETQ.

This sequence joins TRBV19 and TRBJ1-5; D gene unclear. CDR1 and CDR2 from the germline V gene are LNHDA and SQIVND (reference sequence). The CDR3 spans 13 residues. The V and J ends lost 6 bases and 1 base respectively, with 7 bases between them. Written as DNA, the CDR3 is TGTGCCAGTAGCCAGATGAGCAATCAGCCCCAGCATTTT. Translated, it gives CASSQMSNQPQHF.

V usage is TRBV18 and J usage is TRBJ2-5, with D maybe TRBD1 (6 bases). The CDR3 loop spans 17 amino acids. The germline V and J ends were trimmed by 3 bases and 1 base, with 18 bases remaining between them. Germline lookup yields CDR1 KGHSH and CDR2 LQKENI. The CDR3 protein is CASSPYAGTLGQETQYF. As DNA, the CDR3 is TGTGCCAGCTCACCTTACGCCGGGACATTGGGCCAAGAGACCCAGTACTTC.

This chain uses TRBV2 with TRBJ2-5; 7 bases are a match to TRBD2. The J call is uncertain, as TRBJ2-7 better fits the DNA end. Germline V gene lookup returns CDR1 SNHLY and CDR2 FYNNEI. The CDR3 contains 13 residues. Here the CDR3 reads CASSGQRDSEQYF. The CDR3 nucleotides read TGTGCCAGCAGTGGACAGCGGGACTCCGAGCAGTACTTC.

CDR3 sequence reads: CASSRGGAGAIEQYF. In DNA form, the CDR3 reads TGTGCCAGCAGCCGAGGGGGGGCAGGGGCGATCGAGCAGTACTTC. The chain is built from TRBV27 and TRBJ2-7, with D maybe TRBD2 (7 bases). Looked up from germline, CDR1 is MNHEY and CDR2 is SMNVEV (reference sequence). V gave up 6 bases and J gave up 6 bases, with 21 bases separating them. The length of the CDR3 is 15 residues.

V is TRBV25-1 and J is TRBJ1-2; 8 nucleotides match TRBD1. CDR1 is MGHDK and CDR2 is SYGVNS in the germline V gene. The CDR3 has 12 residues. J lost 7 bases, V lost 6 bases, and 4 bases had no gene match. CDR3 loop: CASRTGEGGYTF. DNA of the CDR3: TGTGCCAGCAGGACAGGGGAGGGTGGCTACACCTTC.

The genes are TRBV9 and TRBJ2-5; TRBD1 agrees at 9 bases. The germline V gene has CDR1 SGDLS and CDR2 YYNGEE. CDR3 length: 13 amino acids. V lost 4 bases and J lost 3; bases outside the gene matches: 1. CDR3 nucleotide sequence: TGTGCCAGCAGCTGGACAGGGGAAGAGACCCAGTACTTC. Amino acid sequence: CASSWTGEETQYF.

The chain links TRBV10-3 to TRBJ2-1; TRBD2 matches 9 bases. The CDR3 contains 15 residues. Germline values: CDR1 ENHRY, CDR2 SYGVKD. The V and J ends lost 3 bases and 4 bases, in that order; junction bases with no gene match: 4. CDR3 in DNA: TGTGCCATCAGTGATTTAGCGGGAGCTTACAATGAGCAGTTCTTC. Its protein product is CAISDLAGAYNEQFF.

The J gene is TRBJ1-5, the V gene TRBV4-3, with D unclear. Germline V CDR1 and CDR2: LGHNA, YSLEER. V was pared by 0 bases and J by 3 bases, with 6 bases between. This CDR3 region has 14 residues. The CDR3 loop is CASSQDSVNQPQHF. CDR3 coding DNA: TGCGCCAGCAGCCAAGACAGCGTCAATCAGCCCCAGCATTTT.

This chain links TRBV19 with TRBJ2-3, with 8 bases aligning to TRBD2. Trimming cost V 2 bases and J 1 base; bases outside gene matches: 11. Germline V gene lookup returns CDR1 LNHDA and CDR2 SQIVND (reference sequence). The CDR3 extends over 18 amino acids. The CDR3, as DNA: TGTGCCAGTAGTATATTCCCGGGGAGCGGGAGAGGCACAGATACGCAGTATTTT. This translates into CASSIFPGSGRGTDTQYF.

This chain uses TRBV7-8 with TRBJ2-5, with D possibly being TRBD2 (6 bases). The length of the CDR3 is 14 residues. CDR1 is SGHVS and CDR2 is FQNEAQ in the germline V gene. Trimming removed 5 bases at V and 3 bases at J, with 13 bases between. The CDR3 nucleotides read TGTGCCAGCAGCCCCGGCGGGATAAAAGAGACCCAGTACTTC. This sequence encodes CASSPGGIKETQYF.

V gene TRBV29-1 combines with J gene TRBJ2-2; 10 nucleotides agree with TRBD1. Losses at the gene ends were 7 bases for V and 2 bases for J; bases not matched to a gene: 4. This CDR3 has 14 amino acids. Germline assignment: CDR1 SQVTM and CDR2 ANQGSEA. The chain's CDR3 is CSGGQGGNTGELFF. For the CDR3, the DNA is TGCAGCGGCGGACAGGGGGGTAACACCGGGGAGCTGTTTTTT.

The CDR3 region is CASSQSDRGRPKEKLFF. The CDR3 coding sequence is TGCGCCAGCAGCCAATCGGACAGGGGGCGGCCGAAAGAAAAACTGTTTTTT. V gene TRBV4-1 combines with J gene TRBJ1-4, with 11 bases matching TRBD1. Germline V gene data show CDR1 as MGHRA and CDR2 as YSYEKL. This CDR3 is 17 amino acids long. V dropped 2 bases and J dropped 8; count of bases not matched to a gene: 10.

V and J are TRBV5-1 and TRBJ1-1; 12 nucleotides agree with TRBD1. The CDR3 has 15 residues. V lost 4 bases, J lost 5 bases, and 6 bases stayed unmatched. Germline CDR1 and CDR2: SGHRS and YFSETQ. The CDR3 is CASSPGQGASTEAFF. The CDR3 region has the DNA TGCGCCAGCAGCCCGGGACAGGGGGCGTCAACTGAAGCTTTCTTT.

As regards this clone: At one of its ends the junction is not consistent with the germline gene, which may arise from a read error. V usage is TRBV28 and J usage is TRBJ1-5; 9 bases align to TRBD1. Germline V gives CDR1 MDHEN, CDR2 SYDVKM. The CDR3 spans 16 residues. The CDR3 DNA follows: TGTGCCAGCAGTTCCACCGGACAGGGGAGCAATCAGCACCAGCATTTT. It yields the protein CASSSTGQGSNQHQHF. Combining the CDR3 with reference TRBV28 and TRBJ1-5 gives the whole variable domain DVKVTQSSRYLVKRTGEKVFLECVQDMDHENMFWYRQDPGLGLRLIYFSYDVKMKEKGDIPEGYSVSREKKERFSLILESASTNQTSMYLCASSSTGQGSNQHQHFGDGTRLSIL.

The chain couples TRBV7-9 to TRBJ2-3; TRBD2 agrees at 7 bases. The germline V gene has CDR1 SEHNR and CDR2 FQNEAQ (reference sequence). With 7 bases clipped from V and 0 bases from J, the junction kept 4 bases outside the gene matches. The CDR3 length is 14 residues. The DNA for the CDR3 is TGTGCCAGCAAAGGTAGCGGGAGCACAGATACGCAGTATTTT. Translated, it gives CASKGSGSTDTQYF. Complete variable domain (other parts from reference TRBV7-9 and TRBJ2-3): DTGVSQNPRHKITKRGQNVTFRCDPISEHNRLYWYRQTLGQGPEFLTYFQNEAQLEKSRLLSDRFSAERPKGSFSTLEIQRTEQGDSAMYLCASKGSGSTDTQYFGPGTRLTVL.

The chain joins TRBV15 to TRBJ2-3; the D gene is possibly TRBD2 (6 bases). CDR1 is LNHNV, CDR2 YYDKDF, per germline (reference sequence). V shed 8 bases and J shed 2 bases, with 17 bases lying between them. The CDR3 is 15 amino acids. The CDR3: CATAPGGRYTDTQYF. CDR3 bases: TGTGCCACCGCGCCCGGAGGGCGATACACAGATACGCAGTATTTT.